The 17 T cell receptor beta chains below come from one sample, sequenced in a study of shared clonotypes between healthy human individuals. Repertoires were generated with immunoSEQ multiplex PCR, while TCRdb's copy carries only in-frame clones and drops some. The sample consists of under 2.5 million clones, around 92% of them appearing once. Sequenced material: naive CD4+ T cells from PBMCs. Subset described: CD45RA+ positively selected. The receptor source for this set is a man aged 18-30 years in good health. Some clones in this sample may be carry-over from other donors' samples.

This chain uses TRBV11-2 with TRBJ2-5, with 13 bases lining up with TRBD2. V was clipped by 5 bases and J by 3 bases; unmatched bases: 6. The V gene's germline CDR1 is SGHAT and CDR2 FQNNGV. The CDR3 is made up of 16 amino acids. CDR3 sequence: CASSTWGLAGKETQYF. CDR3 nucleotide sequence: TGTGCCAGCAGCACTTGGGGACTAGCGGGAAAAGAGACCCAGTACTTC.

This chain links TRBV6-1 with TRBJ1-5; D call uncertain. Germline V lookup: CDR1 MNHNS, CDR2 SASEGT. This CDR3 contains 13 residues. V was clipped by 8 bases and J by 11 bases, with 19 bases between them. In nucleotides, the CDR3 is TGTGCCAGCTCCTCCTTCGGCGGTGAGACCCAGCATTTT. Encoded protein: CASSSFGGETQHF.

The CDR3 reads CASSNPGGRNIQYF. The CDR3 nucleotides are TGTGCCAGTAGTAACCCTGGGGGGCGAAACATTCAGTACTTC. J is TRBJ2-4 and V is TRBV19; possibly TRBD1 or TRBD2 for D (6 bases each). Germline loops: CDR1 LNHDA, CDR2 SQIVND (reference sequence). The germline V and J ends were trimmed by 4 bases and 6 bases, with 13 bases remaining between them. The CDR3 spans 14 residues.

About this clone itself: This sample includes further DNA sequences coding for the same CDR3. The rearrangement links TRBV6-6 to TRBJ2-3; D gene uncertain. V was clipped by 5 bases and J by 4 bases, with 4 bases between them. Germline assignment: CDR1 MNHNY and CDR2 SVGAGI (reference sequence). The CDR3 is 11 amino acids. Here the CDR3 reads CASSRADTQYF. The CDR3 bases are TGTGCCAGCAGTCGCGCAGATACGCAGTATTTT.

V gene TRBV5-8 combines with J gene TRBJ2-1; possible D gene TRBD1, 5 bases. In germline, CDR1 is SGHTS, CDR2 YDEGEE. V shed 6 bases and J shed 7 bases, with 20 bases lying between them. The CDR3 extends over 15 amino acids. CDR3 loop: CASIHNRRTWNEQFF. The CDR3, as DNA: TGTGCCAGCATCCACAACCGTAGGACATGGAATGAGCAGTTCTTC.

The gene calls are TRBV21-1 and TRBJ1-5; the D segment call TRBD1 is taken from the table without a DNA check. TRBV21-1 is classified as a pseudogene. The CDR3 spans 15 residues. The CDR3 loop is CASSKGQDSNQPQHF. CDR3 bases: TGTGCCAGCAGCAAAGGACAGGATAGCAATCAGCCCCAGCATTTT.

With regard to this clone: Other DNA sequences in this sample translate to the same CDR3. The rearrangement joins TRBV15 to TRBJ2-7; 9 nucleotides match TRBD1. Losses at the gene ends were 1 base for V and 2 bases for J; bases not matched to a gene: 0. The CDR3 is 14 residues long. CDR1 LNHNV and CDR2 YYDKDF come from the germline V gene (reference sequence). CDR3 DNA: TGTGCCACCAGCAGAGGGGACAGGGCCTACGAGCAGTACTTC. Translated, it gives CATSRGDRAYEQYF.

The chain joins TRBV19 to TRBJ2-5, with 8 positions matching TRBD2. V dropped 4 bases and J dropped 5; count of bases not matched to a gene: 9. This CDR3 has 15 residues. Germline V CDR1 and CDR2: LNHDA, SQIVND (reference sequence). The CDR3 spells CASSRERGREETQYF. The CDR3 DNA sequence: TGTGCCAGTAGTAGGGAGCGGGGGCGCGAGGAGACCCAGTACTTC.

This clone was counted a single time. V is TRBV21-1 and J is TRBJ2-3; the table's D call, TRBD2, was not checked against the DNA. TRBV21-1 constitutes a pseudogene. The CDR3 covers 15 residues. The CDR3 DNA is TGTGCCAGCAACCCGGAGGCGGGGACCACAGATACGCAGTATTTT. Amino acid sequence: CASNPEAGTTDTQYF.

V gene TRBV20-1 combines with J gene TRBJ2-5; D is undetermined. The CDR3 loop spans 11 amino acids. V shed 4 bases and J shed 4 bases, with 7 bases lying between them. CDR1 is DFQATT, CDR2 SNEGSKA, per germline (reference sequence). The CDR3 reads CSANLRETQYF. CDR3 DNA sequence: TGCAGTGCTAATCTGCGAGAGACCCAGTACTTC.

V usage is TRBV27 and J usage is TRBJ2-1; D remains unclear. Germline V gives CDR1 MNHEY, CDR2 SMNVEV (reference sequence). Trimming stripped 7 bases from V and 3 bases from J, with 10 bases between. The CDR3 extends over 13 amino acids. Here the CDR3 reads CASTPRGYNEQFF. In DNA form, the CDR3 reads TGTGCCAGCACCCCCCGCGGCTACAATGAGCAGTTCTTC.

This sequence joins TRBV11-1 and TRBJ2-7; 7 nucleotides align to TRBD1. CDR1 SGHAT and CDR2 FQDESV come from the germline V gene (reference sequence). This CDR3 has 17 residues. Trimming removed 5 bases from V and 5 bases from J; junction bases left unmatched: 18. The CDR3 loop reads CASSPDRVAPRDDEQYF. For the CDR3, the DNA is TGTGCCAGCAGCCCTGACAGGGTCGCGCCCCGGGACGACGAGCAGTACTTC. The variable domain in full, completed from reference TRBV11-1 and TRBJ2-7, reads EAEVAQSPRYKITEKSQAVAFWCDPISGHATLYWYRQILGQGPELLVQFQDESVVDDSQLPKDRFSAERLKGVDSTLKIQPAELGDSAMYLCASSPDRVAPRDDEQYFGPGTRLTVT.

This clone was detected only once. CDR3: CSVYSGRGNEQFF. DNA of the CDR3: TGCAGCGTTTATAGCGGGAGGGGGAATGAGCAGTTCTTC. The chain joins TRBV29-1 to TRBJ2-1, with 11 bases matching TRBD2. The CDR3 is made up of 13 amino acids. The J segment lost 7 bases and the V segment lost 5 bases, leaving 4 bases of the junction unmatched. Germline V gene data show CDR1 as SQVTM and CDR2 as ANQGSEA.

The V gene is TRBV18, the J gene TRBJ1-6; TRBD1 aligns across 8 bases. The V gene's germline CDR1 is KGHSH and CDR2 LQKENI. The CDR3 has 15 amino acids. V shed 1 base and J 8 bases; nucleotides not matched to a gene: 4. The DNA for the CDR3 is TGTGCCAGCTCACCACGCAGGGGGCAGGATTCACCCCTCCACTTT. Protein: CASSPRRGQDSPLHF.

The chain uses TRBV7-9 and TRBJ2-7; 8 positions agree with TRBD2. Germline CDR1 and CDR2: SEHNR and FQNEAQ (reference sequence). The CDR3 runs 15 residues. The V segment lost 5 bases and the J segment 2 bases; nucleotides outside the gene matches: 8. CDR3 in DNA: TGTGCCAGCAGCCCAGTAGCGGGACGTCCCTACGAGCAGTACTTC. Translating gives CASSPVAGRPYEQYF.

This sequence joins TRBV7-2 and TRBJ2-7; 7 bases line up with TRBD1. This CDR3 has 14 amino acids. Germline assignment: CDR1 SGHTA and CDR2 FQGNSA. V lost 5 bases to trimming and J lost 0 bases; unmatched junction nucleotides: 4. The CDR3 protein is CASSRGGPSYEQYF. The CDR3 nucleotides read TGTGCCAGCAGCCGAGGGGGCCCCTCCTACGAGCAGTACTTC.

The rearrangement uses TRBV18 and TRBJ2-2, with D possibly TRBD1 on 6 matching bases. CDR3 length: 16 residues. Trimming took 6 bases from V and 2 from J, leaving 16 bases between them. CDR1 KGHSH and CDR2 LQKENI come from the germline V gene. CDR3 residues: CASSGQLSFNTGELFF. The CDR3 bases are TGTGCCAGCTCGGGACAACTCTCCTTTAACACCGGGGAGCTGTTTTTT.